The rows below give T cell receptor beta chains drawn from one sample of a study of T cell repertoires in cytomegalovirus infection. TCRdb reprocessed the reads via MiXCR and lists one record per CDR3 protein. The repertoire holds a few hundred thousand distinct CDR3 sequences, about 42% seen once, with roughly two fifths in the top ten. These TCRs' antigens remain unknown. The source was cultured PBMCs, collected from culture after CMV antigen stimulation. All receptors come from a human donor in good health (CMV status not recorded). Some clones in this sample may be carry-over from other donors' samples. Both conserved end residues are part of each CDR3. Fields, in order: CDR3 DNA, CDR3 protein, D gene, clone size, V gene, J gene. A D gene is named only where the DNA matches it firmly. Size is omitted from some rows. Given values are once, few, many or a class for expanded clones.

CDR3 DNA: TGTGCCAGCAGCTTCGAACAGGGGGATGGCTACACCTTC
CDR3 protein: CASSFEQGDGYTF
D gene: TRBD1
clone size: .
V gene: TRBV7-6
J gene: TRBJ1-2

CDR3 DNA: TGTGCCAGCAGCTTAGGCGGGCTCGGGGGGCCCTACAATGAGCAGTTCTTC
CDR3 protein: CASSLGGLGGPYNEQFF
D gene: .
clone size: many
V gene: TRBV7-2
J gene: TRBJ2-1

CDR3 DNA: TGTGCCAGCAGTGAAGGGACAGGACTCTATGGCTACACCTTC
CDR3 protein: CASSEGTGLYGYTF
D gene: TRBD1
clone size: .
V gene: TRBV6-1
J gene: TRBJ1-2

CDR3 DNA: TGCGCCAGCGCAAGCCGGGACGAAGGATACTATGAGCAGTTCTTC
CDR3 protein: CASASRDEGYYEQFF
D gene: .
clone size: few
V gene: TRBV10-1
J gene: TRBJ2-1

CDR3 DNA: TGTGCCAGCAAGAACACCTTGGGTCAGCCCCAGCATTTT
CDR3 protein: CASKNTLGQPQHF
D gene: .
clone size: .
V gene: TRBV28
J gene: TRBJ1-5

CDR3 DNA: TGTGCCAGCAGCGCCCTAGTGGGGGTTTCAGATACGCAGTATTTT
CDR3 protein: CASSALVGVSDTQYF
D gene: .
clone size: .
V gene: TRBV5-6
J gene: TRBJ2-3

CDR3 DNA: TGCAGTGCTACCGGACTAGCTGGCCGTCAGACCCAGTACTTC
CDR3 protein: CSATGLAGRQTQYF
D gene: TRBD2
clone size: once
V gene: TRBV20-1
J gene: TRBJ2-5

CDR3 DNA: TGTGCCAGCACCCTGTGGACGTGGGACAAACAAGAGACCCAGTACTTC
CDR3 protein: CASTLWTWDKQETQYF
D gene: .
clone size: once
V gene: TRBV5-4
J gene: TRBJ2-5

CDR3 DNA: TGTGCCAGTAGCATGGACAGTAATCAGCCCCAGCATTTT
CDR3 protein: CASSMDSNQPQHF
D gene: .
clone size: few
V gene: TRBV19
J gene: TRBJ1-5

CDR3 DNA: TGTGCCAGCAGCTTAGAATTGACGCAGCGAAAACTGTTTTTT
CDR3 protein: CASSLELTQRKLFF
D gene: .
clone size: .
V gene: TRBV7-2
J gene: TRBJ1-4

CDR3 DNA: TGTGCCAGCTCACCCGCCAGAGACGCCGGTGTCGAGCAGTACTTC
CDR3 protein: CASSPARDAGVEQYF
D gene: .
clone size: few
V gene: TRBV18
J gene: TRBJ2-7

CDR3 DNA: TGTGCCAGCAGTACCCGGATCGCCACCATAGAATACATTCAGTACTTC
CDR3 protein: CASSTRIATIEYIQYF
D gene: .
clone size: few
V gene: TRBV12-3/TRBV12-4
J gene: TRBJ2-4

CDR3 DNA: TGTGCCAGCAGCTTAGTCCTAGCGGACACCGGGGAGCTGTTTTTT
CDR3 protein: CASSLVLADTGELFF
D gene: TRBD2
clone size: .
V gene: TRBV7-6
J gene: TRBJ2-2

CDR3 DNA: TGTGCCAGCAGCCCCCAGGACCCGGTACTTCGCGGGGAGCAGTACTTC
CDR3 protein: CASSPQDPVLRGEQYF
D gene: .
clone size: .
V gene: TRBV6-5
J gene: TRBJ2-7

CDR3 DNA: TGTGCCAGCAGCAGAGCCGACAGCAATCAGCCCCAGCATTTT
CDR3 protein: CASSRADSNQPQHF
D gene: .
clone size: .
V gene: TRBV2
J gene: TRBJ1-5

CDR3 DNA: TGTGCCAGCGGAGGGGGGGCCGGGGAGCTGTTTTTT
CDR3 protein: CASGGGAGELFF
D gene: .
clone size: .
V gene: TRBV25-1
J gene: TRBJ2-2

CDR3 DNA: TGTGCCAGCAGTCTGGGGGACTCCCCCCCTGAGCAGTTCTTC
CDR3 protein: CASSLGDSPPEQFF
D gene: .
clone size: .
V gene: TRBV12-3/TRBV12-4
J gene: TRBJ2-1

CDR3 DNA: TGTGCCAGCAGCTTGATTCCCCAAGATACGCAGTATTTT
CDR3 protein: CASSLIPQDTQYF
D gene: .
clone size: .
V gene: TRBV7-6
J gene: TRBJ2-3

CDR3 DNA: TGTGCCAGCAGCCCTCGGATCTCTGGGGCCAACGTCCTGACTTTC
CDR3 protein: CASSPRISGANVLTF
D gene: .
clone size: few
V gene: TRBV11-2
J gene: TRBJ2-6

CDR3 DNA: TGTGCCAGTAGTCCGTTTAGGGTCGGCTCTGGAAACACCATATATTTT
CDR3 protein: CASSPFRVGSGNTIYF
D gene: .
clone size: .
V gene: TRBV19
J gene: TRBJ1-3

CDR3 DNA: TGTGCCAGCAGCCCTGGCGGGGTAAACATTCAGTACTTC
CDR3 protein: CASSPGGVNIQYF
D gene: .
clone size: few
V gene: TRBV7-8
J gene: TRBJ2-4

CDR3 DNA: TGTGCCAGCACCCGCCCCGGAGCGGGAGGACGGGAGCAGTTCTTC
CDR3 protein: CASTRPGAGGREQFF
D gene: TRBD2
clone size: .
V gene: TRBV7-2
J gene: TRBJ2-1